Included here is one TCR beta chain sequence, with context. Its antigen remains unknown. This sample was included in a study of cytotoxic CD8 clonotypes in ibrutinib-treated CLL. Study-wide results and limits: Circulating CD8+ T-cell counts were tracked by baseline clonality, which exceeded that of age-matched healthy donors.

Germline CDR1 reads MNHNY; CDR2 reads SVGAGI (reference sequence). V shed 2 bases, J shed 3 bases, and the junction held 7 bases outside the gene matches. This CDR3 contains 16 residues. The method was immunoSEQ multiplex PCR; TCRdb's version includes in-frame clones alone and lacks a portion of them. The sample contains some 200,000 clones, 79% of which appear only once. The clonotype comes from a human donor with chronic lymphocytic leukemia. V usage is TRBV6-6 and J usage is TRBJ1-2, with 9 bases matching TRBD1. This sample comprised PBMCs, obtained after 12 months of ibrutinib treatment. The CDR3 region has the DNA TGTGCCAGCAGTTACGACGGACAGGGGAGTTACTATGGCTACACCTTC. Protein: CASSYDGQGSYYGYTF.